A single sample is the source of the 9 T cell receptor beta chains below, sequenced in a study. One entry per CDR3 protein results from TCRdb running MiXCR on the 5' RACE reads. The sample yields 34,000 or so distinct CDR3 sequences, 25% to 30% seen once. Treg sorting used a CD4+CD25+CD127-/low gate. Sequenced: tumor-infiltrating Tregs sorted from the breast tumor. These TCRs come from a female donor with breast cancer.

This clonotype was found a few times. This chain joins TRBV7-6 and TRBJ1-2, with 7 bases matching TRBD1. J was trimmed by 8 bases and V by 0 bases; bases with no gene match: 3. This CDR3 is built from 13 residues. Looked up from germline, CDR1 is SGHVS and CDR2 is FNYEAQ. Here the CDR3 reads CASSLATGVGYTF. The CDR3 coding sequence is TGTGCCAGCAGCTTAGCCACAGGGGTCGGCTACACCTTC.

There are many counts of this clonotype. The chain couples TRBV11-1 to TRBJ2-7; unclear D gene. Germline loops: CDR1 SGHAT, CDR2 FQDESV (reference sequence). CDR3 size: 15 residues. The germline V and J ends were trimmed by 3 bases and 6 bases, with 18 bases remaining between them. CDR3 sequence reads: CASSFVKTPSGEQYF. The CDR3 region has the DNA TGTGCCAGCAGCTTCGTTAAAACACCTTCGGGCGAGCAGTACTTC.

This sequence joins TRBV19 and TRBJ1-1; the D gene is possibly TRBD1 (5 bases). There are 14 residues in the CDR3. In germline, CDR1 is LNHDA, CDR2 SQIVND (reference sequence). V dropped 5 bases and J dropped 4 bases, with 14 bases sitting between them. CDR3 sequence: CASSPRGGVTEAFF. In DNA, the CDR3 is TGTGCCAGTAGTCCGCGGGGGGGGGTCACTGAAGCTTTCTTT.

Judged by abundance, this clonotype is medium-sized. The chain links TRBV7-9 to TRBJ1-1; 7 bases match TRBD1. The germline V gene encodes CDR1 SEHNR and CDR2 FQNEAQ (reference sequence). CDR3 length equals 14 residues. Trimming took 5 bases from V and 2 from J; bases not matched to a gene: 5. The CDR3 here is CASSPGQVNTEAFF. Written as DNA, the CDR3 is TGTGCCAGCAGCCCCGGACAGGTCAACACTGAAGCTTTCTTT.

With regard to this clonotype: Being one base from a much bigger clone, this may be a read error. The chain recombines TRBV7-6 with TRBJ2-7; unclear D gene. The CDR3 sequence is 14 residues long. Per germline, CDR1 SGHVS and CDR2 FNYEAQ. V gave up 1 base and J gave up 6 bases, with 13 bases separating them. The CDR3 loop reads CASSLGSSPSEQYF. The CDR3 nucleotides are TGTGCCAGCAGCTTAGGGAGTAGCCCTTCCGAGCAGTACTTC.

For this clonotype: An end of the junction does not agree with germline; a read error may underlie this. The genes are TRBV7-9 and TRBJ2-7; no clear D gene. Germline CDR1 and CDR2: SEHNR and FQNEAQ (reference sequence). CDR3 length: 12 residues. CDR3 DNA: TGTGCCAGCAGCCCCGGTCGAGGAGCGCAGCACTTC. Encoded protein: CASSPGRGAQHF.

As concerns this clonotype: Mismatch with germline at one junction end may stem from a read error. The chain has TRBV6-6 and TRBJ2-3, with D perhaps matching TRBD1 or TRBD2 (5 bases each). The germline gives CDR1 MNHNY, CDR2 SVGAGI (reference sequence). CDR3 size: 14 residues. CDR3 loop: CASSLQGPPDTQCF. The CDR3 DNA sequence: TGTGCCAGCAGTTTGCAGGGACCCCCAGATACGCAGTGTTTT.

This clonotype was counted ten times or more. V is TRBV9 and J is TRBJ1-1; D possibly corresponds to TRBD1 (5 bases). The CDR3 spans 13 residues. The germline V and J ends were trimmed by 4 bases and 5 bases, with 12 bases remaining between them. The germline V gene encodes CDR1 SGDLS and CDR2 YYNGEE. CDR3 in amino acids: CASSTPGATEAFF. The CDR3, as DNA: TGTGCCAGCAGCACACCCGGGGCGACTGAAGCTTTCTTT. The complete variable domain, with remaining parts taken from reference TRBV9 and TRBJ1-1, reads DSGVTQTPKHLITATGQRVTLRCSPRSGDLSVYWYQQSLDQGLQFLIQYYNGEERAKGNILERFSAQQFPDLHSELNLSSLELGDSALYFCASSTPGATEAFFGQGTRLTVV.

V gene TRBV9 combines with J gene TRBJ2-3; 12 bases map to TRBD2. The germline V gene encodes CDR1 SGDLS and CDR2 YYNGEE. The CDR3 sequence is 17 residues long. J was trimmed by 8 bases and V by 0 bases; bases with no gene match: 10. CDR3 residues: CASSVGGLAGGLLTQYF. The CDR3 nucleotides read TGTGCCAGCAGCGTAGGTGGGCTAGCGGGAGGGCTTCTTACGCAGTATTTT.